The 26 T cell receptor beta chains below were found in one sample sequenced in a study of blood T cell repertoires in COVID-19. Generated by immunoSEQ multiplex PCR, the TCRdb table keeps only in-frame clones and is missing some. The table records roughly 220,000 clones, 80% to 85% of them present only once. The specimen sequenced was peripheral blood. These receptors were taken from a man aged 25-45 years with active or convalescent COVID-19.

About this clone: At one boundary the junction diverges from the germline segment, which might be a read error. V and J are TRBV7-7 and TRBJ2-5, with 14 bases fitting TRBD2. Germline lookup yields CDR1 SSHAT and CDR2 FNYEAQ (reference sequence). This CDR3 contains 15 residues. The CDR3 region is CASSSRLAGGETQYF. The CDR3 coding sequence is TGTGCTAGCAGCTCTCGACTAGCGGGAGGGGAGACCCAGTACTTC. Drawing the rest from reference TRBV7-7 and TRBJ2-5, the complete variable domain is GAGVSQSPRYKVTKRGQDVTLRCDPISSHATLYWYQQALGQGPEFLTYFNYEAQPDKSGLPSDRFSAERPEGSISTLTIQRTEQRDSAMYRCASSSRLAGGETQYFGPGTRLLVL.

V gene TRBV28 combines with J gene TRBJ1-3; TRBD1 might be the D (5 bases). The CDR3 is 15 amino acids. V lost 2 bases to trimming and J lost 0 bases, with 8 bases between them. CDR1 MDHEN and CDR2 SYDVKM come from the germline V gene. The CDR3 sequence: CASSLPGPSGNTIYF. CDR3 sequence (DNA): TGTGCCAGCAGTTTACCAGGGCCCTCTGGAAACACCATATATTTT.

The J gene is TRBJ1-5, the V gene TRBV19; D gene unclear. Germline loops: CDR1 LNHDA, CDR2 SQIVND (reference sequence). The V end was cut by 4 bases, the J end by 4 bases, with 8 bases between. This CDR3 region has 13 residues. CDR3 bases: TGTGCCAGTAGTACTCACACGAATCAGCCCCAGCATTTT. Its protein product is CASSTHTNQPQHF.

The V call is TRBV4-1, the J call TRBJ1-1, with D possibly TRBD1 on 6 matching bases. V lost 0 bases, J lost 5 bases, and 13 bases lay in between. Germline CDR1 is MGHRA and CDR2 is YSYEKL. The CDR3 has 15 residues. The CDR3 region is CASSQDGGALTEAFF. The DNA of the CDR3 is TGCGCCAGCAGCCAAGATGGGGGCGCGTTAACTGAAGCTTTCTTT.

This rearrangement joins TRBV29-1 to TRBJ2-1; 8 bases line up with TRBD2. The CDR3 has 16 amino acids. The V and J ends lost 2 bases and 0 bases, in that order; junction bases with no gene match: 6. Germline lookup yields CDR1 SQVTM and CDR2 ANQGSEA. CDR3: CSVEYLAGSSYNEQFF. CDR3 sequence (DNA): TGCAGCGTTGAATACTTAGCGGGGAGCTCCTACAATGAGCAGTTCTTC.

This chain connects TRBV6-2 or TRBV6-3 to TRBJ2-2, with 9 bases lining up with TRBD2. This CDR3 region has 17 residues. Trimming took 2 bases from V and 5 from J; bases not matched to a gene: 9. Per germline, CDR1 MNHEY and CDR2 SVGEGT. The CDR3 nucleotides read TGTGCCAGCAGTTACCCGGGACTAGCCGTTCCGACCGGGGAGCTGTTTTTT. It translates to CASSYPGLAVPTGELFF.

This chain connects TRBV7-9 to TRBJ2-3; 7 nucleotides line up with TRBD1. CDR3 length equals 16 residues. Germline values: CDR1 SEHNR, CDR2 FQNEAQ (reference sequence). V trimming: 3 bases; J trimming: 0 bases; junction bases outside the gene matches: 6. CDR3 in DNA: TGTGCCAGCAGCTTCCCGGGACAGAAAAGCACAGATACGCAGTATTTT. It encodes CASSFPGQKSTDTQYF. Based on the CDR3 plus reference TRBV7-9 and TRBJ2-3, the full variable domain is DTGVSQNPRHKITKRGQNVTFRCDPISEHNRLYWYRQTLGQGPEFLTYFQNEAQLEKSRLLSDRFSAERPKGSFSTLEIQRTEQGDSAMYLCASSFPGQKSTDTQYFGPGTRLTVL.

The chain is built from TRBV7-9 and TRBJ2-7, with 8 nucleotides matching TRBD1. The CDR3 covers 15 residues. V gave up 4 bases and J gave up 4 bases; unmatched junction bases: 9. Germline lookup yields CDR1 SEHNR and CDR2 FQNEAQ (reference sequence). CDR3 DNA: TGTGCCAGCAGCTCACCCAAGGACAGGGCTTACGAGCAGTACTTC. Its protein product is CASSSPKDRAYEQYF.

This rearrangement joins TRBV28 to TRBJ2-6; D possibly corresponds to TRBD1 (6 bases). This CDR3 has 17 residues. Germline CDR1 reads MDHEN; CDR2 reads SYDVKM. The germline V and J ends were trimmed by 8 bases and 0 bases, with 17 bases remaining between them. CDR3 sequence (DNA): TGTGCCAGCTTGGGTGGGACACGTAACTCTGGGGCCAACGTCCTGACTTTC. This gives the protein CASLGGTRNSGANVLTF. Variable domain in full (rest from reference TRBV28 and TRBJ2-6): DVKVTQSSRYLVKRTGEKVFLECVQDMDHENMFWYRQDPGLGLRLIYFSYDVKMKEKGDIPEGYSVSREKKERFSLILESASTNQTSMYLCASLGGTRNSGANVLTFGAGSRLTVL.

This clone appeared a few times. The J gene is TRBJ2-2, the V gene TRBV6-2 or TRBV6-3, with D unresolved. Trimming removed 7 bases at V and 3 bases at J, with 9 bases between. Germline CDR1 MNHEY, CDR2 SVGEGT. There are 13 residues in the CDR3. The CDR3 nucleotides are TGTGCCAGCACCCCCCAGGACACCGGGGAGCTGTTTTTT. Protein: CASTPQDTGELFF.

The chain has TRBV9 and TRBJ2-7; the D gene is possibly TRBD1 (5 bases). V dropped 0 bases and J dropped 3 bases, with 13 bases sitting between them. Germline CDR1 is SGDLS and CDR2 is YYNGEE. The length of the CDR3 is 15 residues. The CDR3: CASSVGPGQNYEQYF. Written as DNA, the CDR3 is TGTGCCAGCAGCGTAGGGCCAGGACAAAACTACGAGCAGTACTTC. Full variable domain (rest looked up from reference TRBV9 and TRBJ2-7): DSGVTQTPKHLITATGQRVTLRCSPRSGDLSVYWYQQSLDQGLQFLIQYYNGEERAKGNILERFSAQQFPDLHSELNLSSLELGDSALYFCASSVGPGQNYEQYFGPGTRLTVT.

The chain recombines TRBV9 with TRBJ1-2, with D possibly matching TRBD1 (6 bases). This CDR3 region has 17 residues. V was pared by 3 bases and J by 0 bases, with 18 bases between. The germline V gene has CDR1 SGDLS and CDR2 YYNGEE. Here the CDR3 reads CASSGNPGRDTNYGYTF. Written as DNA, the CDR3 is TGTGCCAGCAGCGGGAATCCTGGCCGGGACACTAACTATGGCTACACCTTC.

The chain couples TRBV5-1 to TRBJ2-5; 11 nucleotides agree with TRBD2. The germline gives CDR1 SGHRS, CDR2 YFSETQ. There are 18 residues in the CDR3. V lost 0 bases and J lost 4; bases outside the gene matches: 11. For the CDR3, the DNA is TGCGCCAGCAGCTTGGCCGGTAGCGGGGGGGCTAGACGAGAGACCCAGTACTTC. Translated, it gives CASSLAGSGGARRETQYF.

The rearrangement links TRBV5-1 to TRBJ2-4; no reliable D call. Trimming left V 3 bases short and J 5 bases short, with 6 bases between. The CDR3 runs to 12 residues. Germline lookup yields CDR1 SGHRS and CDR2 YFSETQ. The CDR3 DNA reads TGCGCCAGCAGCTCTTCGGAAAACATTCAGTACTTC. This encodes CASSSSENIQYF. Full variable domain (missing parts from reference TRBV5-1 and TRBJ2-4): KAGVTQTPRYLIKTRGQQVTLSCSPISGHRSVSWYQQTPGQGLQFLFEYFSETQRNKGNFPGRFSGRQFSNSRSEMNVSTLELGDSALYLCASSSSENIQYFGAGTRLSVL.

The chain couples TRBV7-8 to TRBJ2-7; D is perhaps TRBD1 (6 bases). In germline, CDR1 is SGHVS, CDR2 FQNEAQ. Deletions cut 5 bases from V and 6 bases from J, with 14 bases between. The CDR3 is 13 residues long. This CDR3 reads CASSHNRVGEQYF. CDR3 coding DNA: TGTGCCAGCAGCCACAACAGGGTGGGCGAGCAGTACTTC.

V is TRBV5-1 and J is TRBJ1-3, with TRBD1 matching over 12 bases. Trimming removed 3 bases from V and 3 bases from J; junction bases left unmatched: 4. This CDR3 contains 16 residues. Germline V lookup: CDR1 SGHRS, CDR2 YFSETQ. CDR3 sequence reads: CASSSGTGGIGNTIYF. DNA for the CDR3: TGCGCCAGCAGCTCCGGGACAGGGGGCATTGGAAACACCATATATTTT. Full variable domain (outside the CDR3, taken from reference TRBV5-1 and TRBJ1-3): KAGVTQTPRYLIKTRGQQVTLSCSPISGHRSVSWYQQTPGQGLQFLFEYFSETQRNKGNFPGRFSGRQFSNSRSEMNVSTLELGDSALYLCASSSGTGGIGNTIYFGEGSWLTVV.

Only one count was recorded for this clone. J is TRBJ2-5 and V is TRBV6-6, with 11 bases lining up with TRBD2. The CDR3 covers 14 residues. Germline CDR1 is MNHNY and CDR2 is SVGAGI (reference sequence). Unmatched junction bases numbered 4, after V lost 5 bases and J lost 5 bases. The chain's CDR3 is CASSPWTSGETQYF. CDR3 sequence (DNA): TGTGCCAGCAGTCCGTGGACTAGCGGGGAGACCCAGTACTTC.

Remarks on this clone: The junction departs from germline at one end; a sequencing error may be responsible. The rearrangement joins TRBV3-1 (or the pseudogene TRBV3-2) to TRBJ2-7; 8 bases line up with TRBD1. Looked up from germline, CDR1 is LGHDT and CDR2 is YNNKEL (reference sequence). This CDR3 comprises 15 residues. The CDR3 DNA reads as TGTGCCAGCAGCAAAGACAGGGGTTACTTTTACGAGCAGTACTTC. Its protein product is CASSKDRGYFYEQYF.

The chain couples TRBV7-2 to TRBJ2-5, with 10 bases fitting TRBD2. The V gene's germline CDR1 is SGHTA and CDR2 FQGNSA. This CDR3 contains 15 residues. V dropped 2 bases and J dropped 5; count of bases not matched to a gene: 5. The CDR3 DNA reads as TGTGCCAGCAGCTTAACAGCGGGGGGGCTTGAGACCCAGTACTTC. This gives the protein CASSLTAGGLETQYF.

In the case of this clone: At one end the junction does not follow the germline gene, possibly because of a read error. J is TRBJ1-1 and V is TRBV5-6, with TRBD1 identical over 10 bases. This CDR3 contains 13 residues. Germline CDR1 reads SGHDT; CDR2 reads YYEEEE. The CDR3 coding sequence is TGTGCCAGCAGCCTAACCGGGACAGGGGTTGGCGATTTT. It is translated as CASSLTGTGVGDF.

The chain couples TRBV5-6 to TRBJ2-5; 7 bases fit TRBD2. The CDR3 sequence is 15 residues long. V was pared by 2 bases and J by 1 base, with 5 bases of the junction left unmatched. Germline CDR1 SGHDT, CDR2 YYEEEE. CDR3 in DNA: TGTGCCAGCAGCTTCGTGGGGGGGTCCCAAGAGACCCAGTACTTC. Translated, it gives CASSFVGGSQETQYF.

The CDR3: CAISVQGQGAGSEQFF. For the CDR3, the DNA is TGTGCCATCAGTGTACAGGGACAGGGGGCAGGTAGTGAGCAGTTCTTC. The chain joins TRBV10-3 to TRBJ2-1; 12 bases map to TRBD1. Per germline, CDR1 ENHRY and CDR2 SYGVKD. The CDR3 loop spans 16 amino acids. V lost 4 bases and J lost 9; bases outside the gene matches: 10.

The chain employs TRBV3-1 (or the pseudogene TRBV3-2) and TRBJ2-3; TRBD2 aligns across 10 bases. The V segment lost 5 bases and the J segment 0 bases; nucleotides outside the gene matches: 8. This CDR3 is 17 amino acids long. Germline V gene data show CDR1 as LGHDT and CDR2 as YNNKEL (reference sequence). The CDR3 bases are TGTGCCAGCAGCAGGACTAGCGGTCCTCCTAGCACAGATACGCAGTATTTT. Translated: CASSRTSGPPSTDTQYF.

V and J are TRBV2 and TRBJ2-7, with TRBD1 as a possible D gene (6 bases). This CDR3 spans 12 amino acids. Germline CDR1 and CDR2: SNHLY and FYNNEI. V was shortened by 6 bases and J by 4 bases, with 10 bases between the two germline ends. CDR3 DNA: TGTGCCAGCAGGGTAGGGGGTTACGAGCAGTACTTC. Translated, it gives CASRVGGYEQYF.

Worth noting for this clone: Germline and junction disagree at one end, which may indicate a read error. The chain has TRBV2 and TRBJ2-5; D call uncertain. There are 9 residues in the CDR3. Germline V gene lookup returns CDR1 SNHLY and CDR2 FYNNEI. The CDR3 spells CASTEAQYF. In DNA, the CDR3 is TGTGCCAGCACAGAGGCCCAGTACTTC.

This chain connects TRBV27 to TRBJ1-5, with a weak D call TRBD1 (6 bases). V was shortened by 3 bases and J by 1 base, with 10 bases between the two germline ends. CDR3 length equals 15 residues. Germline V lookup: CDR1 MNHEY, CDR2 SMNVEV (reference sequence). This CDR3 reads CASSLSGVSNQPQHF. The CDR3 bases are TGTGCCAGCAGTTTGTCAGGGGTAAGCAATCAGCCCCAGCATTTT.